Given below is one TCR beta chain in context. Its target is unknown. This sample stems from a study of T cell responses to AZD1222 COVID-19 vaccine. Study results and limitations: Most donors were white British, females outnumbered males, and clonal diversity was possibly underestimated.

Produced via immunoSEQ multiplex PCR; TCRdb's table is partial and in-frame only. This repertoire shows about 67,000 clones, about 85% found once; its top ten account for roughly 20%. This clonotype originated in an adult in good health. Here the sequenced sample was peripheral blood, taken on day 0 of AZD1222 vaccination.

In DNA form, the CDR3 reads TGTGCCTGGAGTGTGGTGTTTAGCACAGATACGCAGTATTTT. Its protein is CAWSVVFSTDTQYF. This chain joins TRBV30 and TRBJ2-3; unclear D gene. This CDR3 is built from 14 residues. Trimming took 0 bases from V and 0 from J, leaving 7 bases between them. The germline CDR1 and CDR2 sequences are GTSNPN and SVGIG (reference sequence).